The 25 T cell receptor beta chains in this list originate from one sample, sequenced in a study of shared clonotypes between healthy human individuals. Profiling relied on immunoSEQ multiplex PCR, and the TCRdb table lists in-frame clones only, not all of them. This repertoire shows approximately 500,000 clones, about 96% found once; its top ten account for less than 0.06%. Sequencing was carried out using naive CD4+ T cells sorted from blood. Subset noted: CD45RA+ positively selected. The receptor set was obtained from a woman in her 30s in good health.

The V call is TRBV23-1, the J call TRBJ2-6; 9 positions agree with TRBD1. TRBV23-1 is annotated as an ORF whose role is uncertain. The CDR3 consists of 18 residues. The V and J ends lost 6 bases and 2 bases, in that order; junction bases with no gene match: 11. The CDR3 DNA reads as TGCGCCAGCAGACACGGACAGGGGAGTTTGGCTGGGGCCAACGTCCTGACTTTC. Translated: CASRHGQGSLAGANVLTF.

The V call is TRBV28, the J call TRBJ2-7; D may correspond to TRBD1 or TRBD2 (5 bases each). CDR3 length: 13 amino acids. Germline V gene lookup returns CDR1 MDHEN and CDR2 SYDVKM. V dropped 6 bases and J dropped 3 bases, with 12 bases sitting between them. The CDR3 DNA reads TGTGCCAGCAGAGCAGGGACGATCTACGAGCAGTACTTC. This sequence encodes CASRAGTIYEQYF.

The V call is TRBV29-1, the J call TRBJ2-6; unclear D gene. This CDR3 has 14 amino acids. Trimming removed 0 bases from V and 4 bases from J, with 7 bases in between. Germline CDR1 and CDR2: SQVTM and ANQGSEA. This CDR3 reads CSVEDSAGANVLTF. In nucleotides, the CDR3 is TGCAGCGTTGAAGATTCTGCCGGGGCCAACGTCCTGACTTTC. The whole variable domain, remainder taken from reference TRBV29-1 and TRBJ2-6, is SAVISQKPSRDICQRGTSLTIQCQVDSQVTMMFWYRQQPGQSLTLIATANQGSEATYESGFVIDKFPISRPNLTFSTLTVSNMSPEDSSIYLCSVEDSAGANVLTFGAGSRLTVL.

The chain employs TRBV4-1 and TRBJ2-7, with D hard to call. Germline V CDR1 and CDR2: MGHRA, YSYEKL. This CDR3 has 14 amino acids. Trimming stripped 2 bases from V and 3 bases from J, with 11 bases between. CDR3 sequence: CASSQPTANYEQYF. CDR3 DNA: TGCGCCAGCAGCCAACCCACCGCGAACTACGAGCAGTACTTC.

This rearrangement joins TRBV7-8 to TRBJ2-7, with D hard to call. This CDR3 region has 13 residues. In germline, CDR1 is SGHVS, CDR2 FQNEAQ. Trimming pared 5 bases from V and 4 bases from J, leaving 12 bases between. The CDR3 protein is CASSQVEAYEQYF. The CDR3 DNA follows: TGTGCCAGCAGCCAAGTTGAGGCTTACGAGCAGTACTTC.

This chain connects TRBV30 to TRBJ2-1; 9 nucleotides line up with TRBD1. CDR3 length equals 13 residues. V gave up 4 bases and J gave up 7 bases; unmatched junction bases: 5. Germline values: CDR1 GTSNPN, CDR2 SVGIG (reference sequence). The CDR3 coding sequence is TGTGCCTGGAAGGGACAGGGAGTTAATGAGCAGTTCTTC. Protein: CAWKGQGVNEQFF.

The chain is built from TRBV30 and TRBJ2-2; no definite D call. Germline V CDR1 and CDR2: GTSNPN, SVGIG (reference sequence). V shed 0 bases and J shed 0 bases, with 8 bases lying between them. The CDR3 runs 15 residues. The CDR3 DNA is TGTGCCTGGAGTGTCGGCGGTGCGAACACCGGGGAGCTGTTTTTT. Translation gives CAWSVGGANTGELFF.

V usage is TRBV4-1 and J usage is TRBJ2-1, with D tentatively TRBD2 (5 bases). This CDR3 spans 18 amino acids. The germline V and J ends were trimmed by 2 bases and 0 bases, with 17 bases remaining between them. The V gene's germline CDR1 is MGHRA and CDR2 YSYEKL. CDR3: CASSQHSGGPSSYNEQFF. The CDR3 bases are TGCGCCAGCAGCCAACATAGTGGCGGGCCCAGCTCCTACAATGAGCAGTTCTTC.

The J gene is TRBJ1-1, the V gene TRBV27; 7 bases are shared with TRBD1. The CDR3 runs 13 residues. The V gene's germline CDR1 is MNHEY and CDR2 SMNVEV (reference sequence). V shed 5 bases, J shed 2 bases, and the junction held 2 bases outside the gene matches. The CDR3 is CASSRQGNTEAFF. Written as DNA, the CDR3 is TGTGCCAGCAGTCGACAGGGAAACACTGAAGCTTTCTTT.

The CDR3 here is CASSEAETSYEQYF. CDR3 sequence (DNA): TGTGCCAGCAGTGAAGCGGAAACGTCCTACGAGCAGTACTTC. The genes are TRBV6-1 and TRBJ2-7, with D unresolved. Germline lookup yields CDR1 MNHNS and CDR2 SASEGT. This CDR3 contains 14 residues. V was cut by 0 bases and J by 1 base, with 7 bases left in between.

The CDR3 region has the DNA TGTGCCAGCAGCTTCGGTGGAGGAAACACCATATATTTT. It is translated as CASSFGGGNTIYF. The chain has TRBV5-4 and TRBJ1-3; D gene ambiguous. The CDR3 has 13 amino acids. V was cut by 2 bases and J by 4 bases, with 7 bases left in between. CDR1 is SGHNT and CDR2 is YYREEE in the germline V gene (reference sequence).

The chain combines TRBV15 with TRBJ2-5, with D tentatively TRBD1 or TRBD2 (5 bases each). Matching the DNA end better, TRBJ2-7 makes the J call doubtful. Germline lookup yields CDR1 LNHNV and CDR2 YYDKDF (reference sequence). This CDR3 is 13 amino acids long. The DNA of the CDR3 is TGTGCCACCAGAGGTGCAGGGAGCTACGAGCAGTACTTC. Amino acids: CATRGAGSYEQYF.

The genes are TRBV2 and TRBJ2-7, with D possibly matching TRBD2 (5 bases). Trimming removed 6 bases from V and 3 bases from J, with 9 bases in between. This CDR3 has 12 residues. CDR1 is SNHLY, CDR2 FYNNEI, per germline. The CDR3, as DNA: TGTGCCAGCAGGGCACTAGGCTACGAGCAGTACTTC. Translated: CASRALGYEQYF.

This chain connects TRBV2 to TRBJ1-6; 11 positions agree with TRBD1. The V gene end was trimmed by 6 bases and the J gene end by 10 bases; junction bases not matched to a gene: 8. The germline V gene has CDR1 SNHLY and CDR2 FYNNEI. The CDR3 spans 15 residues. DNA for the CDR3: TGTGCCAGCAGCGCGGACAGGGGGCCAGTATCACCCCTCCACTTT. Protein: CASSADRGPVSPLHF. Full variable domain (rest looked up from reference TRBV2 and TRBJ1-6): EPEVTQTPSHQVTQMGQEVILRCVPISNHLYFYWYRQILGQKVEFLVSFYNNEISEKSEIFDDQFSVERPDGSNFTLKIRSTKLEDSAMYFCASSADRGPVSPLHFGNGTRLTVT.

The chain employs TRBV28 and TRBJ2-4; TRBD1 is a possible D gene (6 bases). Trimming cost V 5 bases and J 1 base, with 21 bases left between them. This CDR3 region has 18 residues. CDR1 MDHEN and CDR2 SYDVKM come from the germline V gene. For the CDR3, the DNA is TGTGCCAGCAGTCCGTCAGGGGTGGGGGTAATGGCCAAAAACATTCAGTACTTC. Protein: CASSPSGVGVMAKNIQYF.

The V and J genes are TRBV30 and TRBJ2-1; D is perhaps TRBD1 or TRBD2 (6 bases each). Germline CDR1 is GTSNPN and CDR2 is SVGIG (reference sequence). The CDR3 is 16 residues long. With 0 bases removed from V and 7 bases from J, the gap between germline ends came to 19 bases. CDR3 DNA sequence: TGTGCCTGGAGTGTTAGAGGAGGGACATGGGGTAATGAGCAGTTCTTC. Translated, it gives CAWSVRGGTWGNEQFF.

The CDR3 loop is CASSLSRHEQYF. DNA for the CDR3: TGTGCCAGCAGTTTATCAAGGCACGAGCAGTACTTC. This chain joins TRBV28 and TRBJ2-7; D is uncertain. V dropped 1 base and J dropped 5 bases, with 6 bases sitting between them. Germline loops: CDR1 MDHEN, CDR2 SYDVKM. The CDR3 extends over 12 amino acids.

CDR3: CASRSQGKSAYEQYF. The CDR3 coding sequence is TGTGCCAGCAGGAGCCAGGGGAAAAGTGCCTACGAGCAGTACTTC. The V call is TRBV6-1, the J call TRBJ2-7; TRBD1 might be the D (6 bases). The CDR3 totals 15 residues. Deletions cut 6 bases from V and 2 bases from J, with 17 bases between. Germline V gene sequence: CDR1 MNHNS, CDR2 SASEGT.

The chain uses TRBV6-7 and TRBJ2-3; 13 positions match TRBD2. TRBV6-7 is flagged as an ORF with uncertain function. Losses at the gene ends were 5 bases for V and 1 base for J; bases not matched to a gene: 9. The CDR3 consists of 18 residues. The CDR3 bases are TGTGCCAGCAGTCAGTTACTAGCGGGAGGGCCCTGCACAGATACGCAGTATTTT. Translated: CASSQLLAGGPCTDTQYF.

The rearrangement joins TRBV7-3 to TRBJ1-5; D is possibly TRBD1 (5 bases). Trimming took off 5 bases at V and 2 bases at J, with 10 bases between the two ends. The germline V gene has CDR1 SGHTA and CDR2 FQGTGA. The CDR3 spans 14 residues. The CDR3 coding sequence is TGTGCCAGCAGCCCCGGGGGGGGCAATCAGCCCCAGCATTTT. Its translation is CASSPGGGNQPQHF.

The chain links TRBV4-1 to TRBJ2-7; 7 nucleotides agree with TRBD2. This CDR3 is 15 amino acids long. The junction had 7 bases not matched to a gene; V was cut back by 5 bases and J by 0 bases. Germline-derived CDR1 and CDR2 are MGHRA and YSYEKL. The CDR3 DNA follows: TGCGCCAGCAGCTCCAGGCGGGGGAGCTCCTACGAGCAGTACTTC. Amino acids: CASSSRRGSSYEQYF.

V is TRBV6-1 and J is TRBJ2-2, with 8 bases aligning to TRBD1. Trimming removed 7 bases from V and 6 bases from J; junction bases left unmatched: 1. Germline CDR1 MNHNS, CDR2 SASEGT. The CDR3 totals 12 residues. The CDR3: CASNRGAGELFF. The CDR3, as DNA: TGTGCCAGCAACAGGGGGGCCGGGGAGCTGTTTTTT.

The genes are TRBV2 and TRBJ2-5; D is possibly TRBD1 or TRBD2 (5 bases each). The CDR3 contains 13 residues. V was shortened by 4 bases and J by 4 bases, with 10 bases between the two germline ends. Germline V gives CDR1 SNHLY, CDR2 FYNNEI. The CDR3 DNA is TGTGCCAGCAGTGTAAGGGACGGAGAGACCCAGTACTTC. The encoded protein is CASSVRDGETQYF.

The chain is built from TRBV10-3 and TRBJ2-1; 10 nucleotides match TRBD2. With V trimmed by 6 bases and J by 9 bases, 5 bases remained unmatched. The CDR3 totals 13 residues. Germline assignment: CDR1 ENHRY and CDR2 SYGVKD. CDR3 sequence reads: CAIRQREGPEQFF. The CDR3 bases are TGTGCCATCAGGCAGCGGGAGGGTCCTGAGCAGTTCTTC.

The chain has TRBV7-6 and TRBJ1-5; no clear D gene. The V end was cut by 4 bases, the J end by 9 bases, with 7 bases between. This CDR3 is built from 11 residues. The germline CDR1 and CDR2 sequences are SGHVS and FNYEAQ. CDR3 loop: CASSSLGPQHF. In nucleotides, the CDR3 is TGTGCCAGCAGCTCCCTGGGGCCCCAGCATTTT.